This entry concerns a single T cell receptor (beta chain). Trimming stripped 0 bases from V and 3 bases from J, with 8 bases between. From germline, CDR1 is MNHEY and CDR2 SMNVEV (reference sequence). The CDR3 sequence is 14 residues long. Measured with immunoSEQ multiplex PCR; TCRdb has only the in-frame clones, and not every one. The sample carries 200,000 to 250,000 clones, around 89% recorded once. The data were obtained in a study of blood T cell repertoires in COVID-19. Sequencing input: PBMCs or T cells enriched from blood (not recorded which). The TCR was taken from a man aged 25 to 40 who had been exposed to COVID-19. The chain is built from TRBV27 and TRBJ1-2; possible D gene TRBD1, 6 bases. CDR3: CASSLSWTDYGYTF. As DNA, the CDR3 is TGTGCCAGCAGTTTATCCTGGACAGACTATGGCTACACCTTC.